This TCR beta chain is from a study of blood T cell repertoires in COVID-19. Study as a whole: The United States, Italy and Spain provided the acute and convalescent COVID-19 samples.

Authors' processing steps: By means of reference gene primer amplification, nucleated cell counts were estimated. This table comes from immunoSEQ multiplex PCR, and its TCRdb copy is limited to in-frame clones, with some not included. V, J and clone size are those of that table, while D and trimming were read from the DNA. This sample has roughly 250,000 clones, with 80% to 95% found just once. This CDR3 is built from 13 residues. Participants spanned ages about 18 to 100 years and resided in 24 US areas. The origin of this receptor is a young woman who had recovered from COVID-19. J is TRBJ1-5 and V is TRBV12-2; TRBD1 is taken as the D call from the table, unchecked against the DNA. TRBV12-2 is flagged as a pseudogene. Sequenced sample: PBMCs or T cells enriched from blood (not recorded which). The CDR3 reads CASRFPGNQPQHF. The CDR3 DNA reads as TGTGCAAGTCGCTTCCCAGGCAATCAGCCCCAGCATTTT.